This T cell receptor (beta chain) appears in the sequencing data of a study of T cells after yellow fever vaccination. The ends lost 5 bases at V and 0 bases at J; junction bases unmatched: 11. Germline lookup yields CDR1 SGHAT and CDR2 FQDESV (reference sequence). The length of the CDR3 is 20 residues. A single record per CDR3 protein comes from TCRdb applying MiXCR to the 5' RACE reads. The sample lists around 350,000 distinct CDR3 sequences, more than 5.5% seen once, with roughly 15% in the top ten. This clonotype was detected a few times. J is TRBJ2-1 and V is TRBV11-1, with 15 bases aligning to TRBD2. The source of this sequence is a young man who received the YFV17D yellow fever vaccine. This specimen consisted of PBMCs, obtained 5 days after the yellow fever booster vaccination. DNA of the CDR3: TGTGCCAGCAGCCCCCCCCCCGGGACTAGCGGGAGGAGCTCCTACAATGAGCAGTTCTTC. Its translation: CASSPPPGTSGRSSYNEQFF.